Below, one T cell receptor beta chain is given with its context. Its antigen has not been determined. This entry is derived from a study of cytomegalovirus exposure and HLA in healthy donors (dated 2017 in TCRdb). Study-wide context: In an earlier analysis of 550 to 750 of the donors, roughly 300 Gb of sequence data and 117 million unique TCR beta sequences from roughly 200 million T cells were reported. Approximately 300 gigabases of sequencing data and tens of millions of unique TCR sequences were included in an early release covering 550 to 650 HLA-typed donors. The genetic ancestry cluster associated with self-reported Caucasian donors included about 81% of the roughly 400 genotyped donors. The aim of the study was to test whether cataloging public T cell receptors could identify signatures of past pathogen exposure. The T cell repertoires of several hundred subjects were profiled by immunosequencing and related to cytomegalovirus serostatus. In addition to the first cohort of 666 subjects, a separate validation cohort of approximately 130 different subjects was used. High-throughput TCR immunosequencing, statistical association of individual TCRs with disease status, and machine learning were combined to predict cytomegalovirus infection status. A later analysis re-analyzed previously published TCR beta repertoires from roughly 690 donors and added high-resolution HLA genotyping to study TCR occurrence patterns. Rather than drawing on any new phenotypic data, the later analysis identified candidate immune exposures from TCR beta sequences and the way those sequences occurred across donors. In an earlier analysis of 550 to 700 of the donors, high-throughput TCR beta sequencing was used to judge whether each TCR beta V gene segment behaved as functional or pseudogenic. Alongside the repertoire data, information on donor age, sex, ethnicity and CMV serostatus was compiled. A later genetic analysis took genome-wide SNP genotypes for 398 of the 666 donors and used that subset as a discovery cohort. All discovery cohort repertoires had been generated using a single sequencing platform. HLA typing included class I and class II loci at four-digit resolution. The number of typed donors differed by locus: about 629-640 for A, B, C, DRB1 and DQB1; some 540 for DQA1; 606 for DPA1; and around 470 for DPB1. Because of strong linkage in the cohort, four to six DR-DQ haplotypes were treated as single units for association and clustering. Among roughly 400 genotyped donors of the cohort, an average of approximately 240,000 unique TCR beta nucleotide sequences was sequenced per donor, of which about 18% were non-productive. On the study overall, not on this receptor specifically: The classifier was reported to diagnose cytomegalovirus status with high specificity and sensitivity in both the original and validation cohorts. Because the 87-base-pair reads could not distinguish some IMGT-functional V segments, including TRBV6-2 and TRBV6-3, those segments were excluded. A further reported finding was that TCR beta sequences accurately predicted the HLA-A and HLA-B alleles for most subjects in the first cohort. Most CMV-associated TCR beta chains appeared to be HLA-restricted in a later analysis, and the HLA associations seemed to be driven largely by CMV exposure. HLA typing was unavailable for some donors at each locus, so association tests used only the typed subset. In this cohort, only TCR beta chains were sequenced, and detectable features were limited by the absence of alpha or paired-chain data. Sequencing depth was assumed to be roughly uniform across donors in the presence/absence analyses, though that assumption may not hold. Assigning TCR associations to individual alleles was difficult when HLA alleles, especially DR and DQ, strongly co-occurred. Specific HLA alleles were associated with 18,000 or so TCR beta sequences at a false discovery rate of 0.05 in a later analysis. An earlier analysis of around 500 of the donors showed that most TCR beta V segments appeared in productive rearrangements either about 87% or about 30% of the time, which broadly matched IMGT annotations. An association between a missense DCLRE1C variant and V-gene and J-gene trimming of TCR beta chains was found in a later genetic analysis and replicated in an independent cohort. It was suggested by the authors that the approach could potentially be generalized to other disease states and immunological phenotypes. Several of the top co-occurrence clusters appeared to be linked to parvovirus B19, influenza, CMV and Epstein-Barr virus, according to a later analysis. In a later analysis, TCR association rates were found to vary across HLA loci, with the most associated TCRs seen for DRB1 alleles and the fewest for HLA-C alleles. Compared with equally common non-associated chains, HLA-associated TCR beta chains in a later analysis were more clonally expanded and had lower generation probabilities. Linkage disequilibrium might explain the correlated functional status among segregating V segments, but an unknown experimental factor could not be excluded. Because counts were too low, about 15 rarely observed V segments, including chromosome 9 orphons, were left out of the earlier analysis of 587 of the donors. In the study, about 150 TCR beta chains were listed as associated with cytomegalovirus. Most TCR sequences were seen in very few donors, while some public TCRs were found in many individuals. A cluster of highly shared sequence variants was judged likely to be a technical artifact of the sequencing pipeline. Three of the identified cytomegalovirus-associated TCR beta chains were confirmed in vitro to be specific for cytomegalovirus antigens. For the cohort, immune exposure information was limited to CMV serostatus. According to a later genetic analysis, donors in an Asian-associated ancestry cluster had fewer N-insertions in productive TCRs than the roughly 670-donor mean.

CDR3 length: 15 amino acids, cysteine to phenylalanine. Only CDR3 DNA is held: 45 bases, read in frame from base 1. CDR1 and CDR2 (MDHEN, SYDVKM) derive from the germline V gene. Trimming takes 3 bases from V and 5 bases from J, and the germline ends sit 14 bases apart. Library construction relied on the immunoSEQ multiplex PCR assay. For the multiplex PCR, a mixture combining 60 forward primers for TCR Vbeta segments and 13 reverse primers for TCR Jbeta segments was used. The CDR3 region of rearranged TCR beta genes was amplified from genomic DNA with a multiplex PCR assay. On the Illumina HiSeq System, the amplified TCR beta libraries were sequenced as 87-base-pair reads. In the source study's methods: Across the roughly 670 repertoires, a later analysis counted roughly 84 million unique TCR beta chains, roughly 11 million of which were shared by at least two donors. A nearest-neighbor algorithm error-corrected the raw reads and collapsed the reads into unique sequences, merging closely related sequences to remove PCR and sequencing errors. Alignment of CDR3 sequences to IMGT reference sequences was used to assign V, D and J gene segments. For a sequence to be retained, at least a six-nucleotide match to both a V gene segment and a J gene segment was required. A rearrangement was called productive if the CDR3 had no stop codons and remained in frame with V and J, and every other rearrangement was called non-productive. CDR3 was defined according to IMGT convention as the region running from the second conserved V-encoded cysteine to the conserved J-encoded phenylalanine. The earlier analysis of 587 of the donors excluded sequences that lacked an unambiguous match to a single V gene segment. In an earlier analysis of about 590 of the donors, a V segment was called functional when productive rearrangements were above 56.7%, and segregating when the standard deviation between donors exceeded 5%. A statistical classification framework was built to diagnose cytomegalovirus status from the catalog of TCR beta chain sequences. V and J gene assignment, in a later analysis, came from comparing TCR nucleotide sequences with IMGT/GENE-DB human TR gene sequences. A later analysis assigned CDR3 sequences and most-parsimonious VDJ recombination scenarios with the TCRdist pipeline. In a later analysis, each TCR beta chain was defined by its CDR3 amino acid sequence together with its V-gene family, and reads without a unique V-gene family were excluded. As a way to deal with suspected cross-contamination and a sequencing artifact, a later analysis dropped over 550 nucleotide sequences that were highly shared and had low generation probability. In a later analysis, a clonal expansion index for each public chain was calculated from normalized within-repertoire ranks of inferred template counts. In a later analysis, generation probabilities were computed with a VDJ recombination model fitted to out-of-frame rearrangements, and the resulting probabilities were checked against IGoR. Hypergeometric tests were used in a later analysis to score TCR-TCR, TCR-HLA and TCR-CMV co-occurrence, with a repertoire-size bias correction applied to the TCR pairs. In a later analysis, false discovery rates were estimated by permuting HLA or CMV assignments 20 times. In a later analysis, co-occurring TCRs were grouped using DBSCAN, and TCRdist sequence similarity was added for clustering within HLA-allele-positive subsets. Repertoires with fewer than 30,000 or more than 120,000 public chains, plus five repertoires with anomalous nucleotide sharing, were excluded from co-occurrence clustering. The table comes from immuneACCESS by way of TCRdb, which keeps in-frame sequences with V and J called. Part of the clones is missing from these tables; in studies checked, under half for an unresolved V gene and the rest for unknown reasons. That table supplies the V and J calls and clone size; D and trimming were determined from the DNA. The sample table records some 75,000 clones. The top ten constitute under 6.5% of the sample.

The cohort consisted of 600 or so healthy bone marrow donors. All cohort members were sampled while nominally healthy, although unrecorded immune exposures were likely present. The donor tested CMV seronegative and was one of the 352 seronegative cohort members. A peripheral blood sample was collected from each donor, and TCR beta sequencing was performed on peripheral blood mononuclear cells. The Qiagen DNeasy Blood Extraction Kit was used to extract genomic DNA from the blood cell samples. This TCR was sampled from a man in his forties in good health and CMV-seronegative. The sample comprised PBMCs. Recombination joined TRBV28 with TRBJ1-5, and perhaps TRBD1 as D gene, on 6 matching bases. This receptor has the CDR3 CASSLRAGEHQPQHF. The sequenced DNA: TGTGCCAGCAGTTTGAGGGCAGGGGAACATCAGCCCCAGCATTTT.